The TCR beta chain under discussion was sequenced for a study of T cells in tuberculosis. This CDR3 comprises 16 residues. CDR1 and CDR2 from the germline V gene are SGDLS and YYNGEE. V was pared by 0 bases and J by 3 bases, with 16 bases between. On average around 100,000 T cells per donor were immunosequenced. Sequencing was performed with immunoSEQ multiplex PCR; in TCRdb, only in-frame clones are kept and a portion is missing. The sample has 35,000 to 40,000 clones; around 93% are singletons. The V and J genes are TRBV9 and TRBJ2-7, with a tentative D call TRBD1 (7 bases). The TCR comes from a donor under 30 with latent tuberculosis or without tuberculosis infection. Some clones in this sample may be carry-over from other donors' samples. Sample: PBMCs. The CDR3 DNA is TGTGCCAGCAGCGTAGGACCGTCCCAGGGGGGCTACGAGCAGTACTTC. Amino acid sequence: CASSVGPSQGGYEQYF.